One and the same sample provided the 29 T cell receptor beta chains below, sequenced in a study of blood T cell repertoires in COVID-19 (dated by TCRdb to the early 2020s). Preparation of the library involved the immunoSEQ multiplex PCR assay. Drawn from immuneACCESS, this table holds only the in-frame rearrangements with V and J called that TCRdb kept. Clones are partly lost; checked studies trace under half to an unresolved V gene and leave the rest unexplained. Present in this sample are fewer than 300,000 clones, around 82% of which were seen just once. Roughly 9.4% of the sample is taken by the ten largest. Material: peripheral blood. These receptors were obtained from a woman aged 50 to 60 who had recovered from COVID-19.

The CDR3 DNA sequence: TGCGCCAGCAGCCACGTATCATTGCGGGACAGCTCCTACGAGCAGTACTTC. Protein product: CASSHVSLRDSSYEQYF. This sequence joins TRBV4-1 and TRBJ2-7; D is perhaps TRBD1 (7 bases). Germline loops: CDR1 MGHRA, CDR2 YSYEKL. The V end was cut by 3 bases, the J end by 0 bases, with 18 bases between. The CDR3 totals 17 residues.

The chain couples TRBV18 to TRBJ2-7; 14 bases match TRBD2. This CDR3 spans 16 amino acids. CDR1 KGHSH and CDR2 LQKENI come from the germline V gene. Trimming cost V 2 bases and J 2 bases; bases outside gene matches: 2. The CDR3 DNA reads TGTGCCAGCTCACCAGGACTAGCGGGAGGAACCTACGAGCAGTACTTC. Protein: CASSPGLAGGTYEQYF.

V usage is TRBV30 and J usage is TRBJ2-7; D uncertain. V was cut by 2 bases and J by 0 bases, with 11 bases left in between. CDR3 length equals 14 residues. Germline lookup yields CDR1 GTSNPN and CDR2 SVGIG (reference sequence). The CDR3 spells CAWSSWRLSYEQYF. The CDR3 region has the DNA TGTGCCTGGAGTTCGTGGCGGCTCTCCTACGAGCAGTACTTC.

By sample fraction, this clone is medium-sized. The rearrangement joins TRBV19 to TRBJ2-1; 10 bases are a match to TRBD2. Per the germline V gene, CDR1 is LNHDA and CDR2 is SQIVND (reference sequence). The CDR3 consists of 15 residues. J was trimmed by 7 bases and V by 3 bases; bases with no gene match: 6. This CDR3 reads CASSITSGALNEQFF. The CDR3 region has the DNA TGTGCCAGTAGTATTACTAGCGGGGCACTAAATGAGCAGTTCTTC.

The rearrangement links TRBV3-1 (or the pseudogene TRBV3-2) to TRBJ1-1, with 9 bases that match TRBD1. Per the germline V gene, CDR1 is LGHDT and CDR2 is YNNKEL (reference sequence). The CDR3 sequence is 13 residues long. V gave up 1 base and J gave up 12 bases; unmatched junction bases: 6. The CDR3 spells CASSQGGTGRTFF. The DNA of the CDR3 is TGTGCCAGCAGCCAAGGGGGGACAGGGAGGACTTTCTTT.

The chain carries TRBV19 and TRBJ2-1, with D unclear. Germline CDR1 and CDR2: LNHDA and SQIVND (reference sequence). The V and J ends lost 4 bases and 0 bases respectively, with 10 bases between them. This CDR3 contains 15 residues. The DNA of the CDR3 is TGTGCCAGTAGTAATATTAGGAGCTCCTACAATGAGCAGTTCTTC. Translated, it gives CASSNIRSSYNEQFF.

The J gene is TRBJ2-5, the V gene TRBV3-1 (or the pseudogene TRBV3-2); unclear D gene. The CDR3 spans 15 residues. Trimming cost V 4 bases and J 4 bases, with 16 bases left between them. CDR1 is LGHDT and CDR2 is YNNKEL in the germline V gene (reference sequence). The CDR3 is CASSPLGQPRETQYF. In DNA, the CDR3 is TGTGCCAGCAGCCCCCTGGGCCAGCCCAGAGAGACCCAGTACTTC.

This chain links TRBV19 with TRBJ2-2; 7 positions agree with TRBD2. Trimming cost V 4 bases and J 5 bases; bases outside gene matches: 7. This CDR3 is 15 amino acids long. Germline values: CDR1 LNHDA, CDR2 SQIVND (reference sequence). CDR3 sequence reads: CASSTGGRGTGELFF. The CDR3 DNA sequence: TGTGCCAGTAGTACTGGCGGGAGAGGGACCGGGGAGCTGTTTTTT.

CDR3 bases: TGCGCCAGCAGCCCCAGGCCGATGGGGGGAGGAGAGACCCAGTACTTC. Amino acid sequence: CASSPRPMGGGETQYF. V usage is TRBV4-1 and J usage is TRBJ2-5, with D maybe TRBD2 (6 bases). CDR3 size: 16 residues. Between the trimmed V and J ends, which lost 4 bases and 4 bases, there was a span of 19 bases. Germline CDR1 and CDR2: MGHRA and YSYEKL.

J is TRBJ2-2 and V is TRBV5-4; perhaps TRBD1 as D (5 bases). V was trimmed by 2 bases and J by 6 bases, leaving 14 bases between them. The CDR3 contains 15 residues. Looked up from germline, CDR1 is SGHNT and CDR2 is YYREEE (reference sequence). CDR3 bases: TGTGCCAGCAGCTTAATAGGGGCGAGTGCCGGGGAGCTGTTTTTT. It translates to CASSLIGASAGELFF.

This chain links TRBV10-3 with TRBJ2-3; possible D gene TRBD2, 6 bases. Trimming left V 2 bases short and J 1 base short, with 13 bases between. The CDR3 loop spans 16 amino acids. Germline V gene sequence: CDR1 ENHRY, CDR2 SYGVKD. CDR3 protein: CAISERRGVGTDTQYF. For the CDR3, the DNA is TGTGCCATCAGTGAGCGGAGGGGTGTGGGCACAGATACGCAGTATTTT.

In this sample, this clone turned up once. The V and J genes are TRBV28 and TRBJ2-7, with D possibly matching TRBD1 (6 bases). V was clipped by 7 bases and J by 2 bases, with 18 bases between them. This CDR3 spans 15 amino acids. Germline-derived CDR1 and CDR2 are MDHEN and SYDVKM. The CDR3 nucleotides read TGTGCCAGCACGATGTCAGGGGATTTTCCCTACGAGCAGTACTTC. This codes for CASTMSGDFPYEQYF.

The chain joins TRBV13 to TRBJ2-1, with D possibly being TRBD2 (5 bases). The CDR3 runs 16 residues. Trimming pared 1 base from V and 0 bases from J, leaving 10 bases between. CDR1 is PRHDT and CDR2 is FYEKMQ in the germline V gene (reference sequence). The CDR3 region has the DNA TGTGCCAGCAGCTTAGATTGGAGGAGCTCCTACAATGAGCAGTTCTTC. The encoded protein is CASSLDWRSSYNEQFF. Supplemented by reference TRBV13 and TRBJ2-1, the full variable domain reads AAGVIQSPRHLIKEKRETATLKCYPIPRHDTVYWYQQGPGQDPQFLISFYEKMQSDKGSIPDRFSAQQFSDYHSELNMSSLELGDSALYFCASSLDWRSSYNEQFFGPGTRLTVL.

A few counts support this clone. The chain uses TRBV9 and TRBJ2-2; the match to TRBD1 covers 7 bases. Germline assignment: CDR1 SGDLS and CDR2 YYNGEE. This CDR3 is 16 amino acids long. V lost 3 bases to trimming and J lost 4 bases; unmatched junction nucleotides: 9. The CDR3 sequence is CASSAHRGSSTGELFF. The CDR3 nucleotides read TGTGCCAGCAGCGCCCACAGGGGTTCGAGCACCGGGGAGCTGTTTTTT.

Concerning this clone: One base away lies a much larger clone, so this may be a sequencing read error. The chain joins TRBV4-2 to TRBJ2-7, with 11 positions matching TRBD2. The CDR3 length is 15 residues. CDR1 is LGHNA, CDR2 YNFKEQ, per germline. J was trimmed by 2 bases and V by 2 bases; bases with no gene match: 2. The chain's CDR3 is CASSQHSGGAYEQYF. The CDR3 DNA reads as TGTGCCAGCAGCCAACATAGCGGGGGGGCCTACGAGCAGTACTTC.

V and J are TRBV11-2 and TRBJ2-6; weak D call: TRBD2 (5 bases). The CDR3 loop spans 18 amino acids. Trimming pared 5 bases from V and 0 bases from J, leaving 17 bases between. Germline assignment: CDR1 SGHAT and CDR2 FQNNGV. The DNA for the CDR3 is TGTGCCAGCAGCGGCTTTCAGGAGGTCCTCTCTGGGGCCAACGTCCTGACTTTC. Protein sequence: CASSGFQEVLSGANVLTF.

CDR3 DNA sequence: TGCGCCAGCAGCCAAGGTAGCGGGAGGATGGGGGATACGCAGTATTTT. Translation: CASSQGSGRMGDTQYF. The rearrangement links TRBV4-3 to TRBJ2-3, with 10 positions matching TRBD2. After removal of 1 base from V and 6 bases from J, the junction contained 7 bases not matched to a gene. The germline CDR1 and CDR2 sequences are LGHNA and YSLEER. The CDR3 has 16 amino acids.

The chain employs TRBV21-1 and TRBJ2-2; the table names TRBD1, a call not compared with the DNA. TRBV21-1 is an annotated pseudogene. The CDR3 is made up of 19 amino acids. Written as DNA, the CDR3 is TGTGCCAGCAGCAAAGTCGGAAGCGTCCACAGGAACCGCTACGGGGAGCTGTTTTTT. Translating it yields CASSKVGSVHRNRYGELFF.

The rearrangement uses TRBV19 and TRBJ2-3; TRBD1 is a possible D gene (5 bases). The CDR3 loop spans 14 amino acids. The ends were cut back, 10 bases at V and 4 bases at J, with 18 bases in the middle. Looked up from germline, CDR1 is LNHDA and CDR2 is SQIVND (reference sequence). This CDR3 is CATKDTVAADTQYF. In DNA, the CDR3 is TGTGCCACTAAGGACACTGTCGCAGCAGATACGCAGTATTTT.

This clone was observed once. CDR3 in amino acids: CASSYSRTGTEPNYGYTF. CDR3 nucleotides: TGTGCCAGCAGTTACTCAAGGACCGGGACAGAACCTAACTATGGCTACACCTTC. The chain uses TRBV6-2 or TRBV6-3 and TRBJ1-2, with 7 bases that match TRBD1. V lost 0 bases to trimming and J lost 0 bases; unmatched junction nucleotides: 10. This CDR3 contains 18 residues. CDR1 is MNHEY, CDR2 SVGEGT, per germline.

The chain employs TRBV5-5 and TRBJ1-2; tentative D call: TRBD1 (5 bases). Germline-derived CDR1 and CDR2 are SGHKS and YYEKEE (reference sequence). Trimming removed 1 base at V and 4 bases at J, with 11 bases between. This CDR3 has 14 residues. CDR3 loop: CASSLSDGGYGYTF. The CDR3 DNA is TGTGCCAGCAGCTTGTCCGACGGGGGCTATGGCTACACCTTC.

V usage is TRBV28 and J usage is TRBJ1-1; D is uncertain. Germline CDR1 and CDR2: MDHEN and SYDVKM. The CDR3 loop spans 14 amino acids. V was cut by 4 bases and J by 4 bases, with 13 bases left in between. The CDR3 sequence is CASSYPRSGTEAFF. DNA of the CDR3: TGTGCCAGCAGTTACCCGCGGTCGGGCACTGAAGCTTTCTTT.

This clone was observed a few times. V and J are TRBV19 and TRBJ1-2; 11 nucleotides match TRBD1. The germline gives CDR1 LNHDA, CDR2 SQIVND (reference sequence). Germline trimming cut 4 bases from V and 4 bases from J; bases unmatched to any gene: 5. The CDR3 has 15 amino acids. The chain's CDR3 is CASSSRTGGGYGYTF. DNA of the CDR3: TGTGCCAGTAGTAGCCGGACAGGGGGCGGCTATGGCTACACCTTC.

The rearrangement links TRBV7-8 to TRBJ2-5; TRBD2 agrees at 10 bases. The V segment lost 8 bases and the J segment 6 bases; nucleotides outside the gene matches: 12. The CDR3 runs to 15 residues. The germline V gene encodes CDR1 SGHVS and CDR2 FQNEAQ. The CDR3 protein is CASGLAGAPGQTQYF. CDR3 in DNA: TGTGCCAGCGGGCTAGCGGGAGCCCCGGGGCAGACCCAGTACTTC.

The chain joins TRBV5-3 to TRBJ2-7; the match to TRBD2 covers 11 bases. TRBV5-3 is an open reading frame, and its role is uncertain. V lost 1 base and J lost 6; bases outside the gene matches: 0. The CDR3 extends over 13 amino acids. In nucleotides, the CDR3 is TGTGCCAGAAGCTTGACTAGCGGGAGCGAGCAGTACTTC. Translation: CARSLTSGSEQYF.

The chain's CDR3 is CASSEVNPADTQYF. The CDR3 region has the DNA TGTGCCAGCAGTGAAGTAAATCCCGCAGATACGCAGTATTTT. V usage is TRBV6-1 and J usage is TRBJ2-3, with D unresolved. Germline CDR1 reads MNHNS; CDR2 reads SASEGT. CDR3 length equals 14 residues. V gave up 1 base and J gave up 4 bases, with 9 bases separating them.

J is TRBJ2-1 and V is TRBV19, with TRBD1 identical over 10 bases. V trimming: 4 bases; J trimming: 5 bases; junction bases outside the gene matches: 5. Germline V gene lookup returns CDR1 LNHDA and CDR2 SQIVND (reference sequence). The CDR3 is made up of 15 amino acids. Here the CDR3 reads CASSKTGGLNNEQFF. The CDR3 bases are TGTGCCAGTAGTAAGACAGGGGGCTTGAACAATGAGCAGTTCTTC.

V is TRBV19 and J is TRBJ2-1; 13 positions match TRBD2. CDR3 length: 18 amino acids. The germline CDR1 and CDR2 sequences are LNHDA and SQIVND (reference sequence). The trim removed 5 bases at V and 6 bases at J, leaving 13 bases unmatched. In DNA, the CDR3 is TGTGCCAGTAGTTTCCCCCCAGGACTAGCGGGGGAGGGCAATGAGCAGTTCTTC. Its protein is CASSFPPGLAGEGNEQFF.

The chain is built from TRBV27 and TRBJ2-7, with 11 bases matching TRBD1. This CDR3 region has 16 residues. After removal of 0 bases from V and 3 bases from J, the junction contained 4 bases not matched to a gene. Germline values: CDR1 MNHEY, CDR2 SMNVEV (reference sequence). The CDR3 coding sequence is TGTGCCAGCAGTTTATCCTCCGGGACAGGGGGCTACGAGCAGTACTTC. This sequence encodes CASSLSSGTGGYEQYF.